This T cell receptor beta chain was obtained from a study of control samples from healthy donors and cancer patients. Sequencing used immunoSEQ multiplex PCR; TCRdb keeps in-frame clones, though not all of them. The sample yields some 130,000 clones, around 92% seen once. The germline V gene has CDR1 LGHDT and CDR2 YNNKEL (reference sequence). V gave up 4 bases and J gave up 8 bases, with 17 bases separating them. The CDR3 runs to 14 residues. This clone showed up just a few times. The clonotype comes from a woman aged 45-59 years in good health. Sequencing input: blood. The rearrangement joins TRBV3-1 (or the pseudogene TRBV3-2) to TRBJ1-2; D possibly corresponds to TRBD1 (5 bases). The DNA of the CDR3 is TGTGCCAGCAGCCCTGAATCAGGGTACGGGGGCTACACCTTC. This translates into CASSPESGYGGYTF.